This T cell receptor (beta chain) originates from a study of blood T cell repertoires in COVID-19. About the study: Some COVID-19 samples were acute and others convalescent; all came from the United States, Italy and Spain. From T cells, B-cell-depleted T cells, or PBMCs came the material, which was cDNA or gDNA.

In the authors' methods: Amplifying reference gene primers gave estimates of nucleated cell counts. Assay: immunoSEQ multiplex PCR; the TCRdb copy retains only in-frame clones and omits some. V and J calls and clone size are copied from that table; D and trimming were computed from the DNA. Among 150,000 or so clones listed, over 60% were seen once. Losses at the gene ends were 2 bases for V and 5 bases for J; bases not matched to a gene: 5. CDR1 SGHVS and CDR2 FNYEAQ come from the germline V gene. The CDR3 is 16 residues long. Sequencing was carried out using peripheral blood. The receptor was isolated from an elderly man with acute or convalescent COVID-19. The chain has TRBV7-6 and TRBJ2-3, with 12 bases aligning to TRBD2. The CDR3 DNA is TGTGCCAGCAGCTTAATGCTAGCGGGGGGGGTAGATACGCAGTATTTT. Its protein is CASSLMLAGGVDTQYF.